This TCR beta chain was profiled in a study of blood T cell repertoires in COVID-19. On the study more broadly: Nucleic acid was either cDNA or gDNA, and it came from T cells, B-cell-depleted T cells, or PBMCs.

Individuals drawn from around 25 US areas were roughly 18 to 100 years old. Clinical history reported by participants formed the basis on which cohorts were assigned. Per germline, CDR1 KGHDR and CDR2 SFDVKD. The CDR3 runs to 14 residues. Losses at the gene ends were 3 bases for V and 5 bases for J; bases not matched to a gene: 3. Data came from immunoSEQ multiplex PCR; TCRdb stores just in-frame clones and leaves some out. The sample contains 200,000 to 250,000 clones, 70% to 85% of which appear only once. The clonotype comes from a woman aged 40 to 55 with acute COVID-19. Source material: PBMCs or T cells enriched from blood (not recorded which). The chain has TRBV24-1 and TRBJ2-7; 10 positions agree with TRBD2. The CDR3 loop reads CATSDTSGVNEQYF. For the CDR3, the DNA is TGTGCCACCAGTGATACTAGCGGGGTGAACGAGCAGTACTTC.